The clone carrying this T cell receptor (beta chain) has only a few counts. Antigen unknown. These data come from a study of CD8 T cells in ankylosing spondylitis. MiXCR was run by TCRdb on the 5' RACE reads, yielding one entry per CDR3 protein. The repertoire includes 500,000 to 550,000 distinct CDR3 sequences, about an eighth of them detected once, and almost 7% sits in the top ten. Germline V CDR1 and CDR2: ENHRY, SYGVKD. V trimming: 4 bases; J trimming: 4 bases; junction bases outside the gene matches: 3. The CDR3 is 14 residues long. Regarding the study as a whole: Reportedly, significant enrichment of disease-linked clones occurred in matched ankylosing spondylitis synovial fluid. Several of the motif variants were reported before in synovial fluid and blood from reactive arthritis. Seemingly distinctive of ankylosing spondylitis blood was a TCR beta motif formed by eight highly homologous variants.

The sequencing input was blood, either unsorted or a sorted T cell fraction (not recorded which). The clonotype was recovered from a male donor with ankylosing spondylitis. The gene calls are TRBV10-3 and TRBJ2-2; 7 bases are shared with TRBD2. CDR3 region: CAISAGLPTGELFF. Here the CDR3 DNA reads TGTGCCATCAGTGCGGGACTACCCACCGGGGAGCTGTTTTTT.